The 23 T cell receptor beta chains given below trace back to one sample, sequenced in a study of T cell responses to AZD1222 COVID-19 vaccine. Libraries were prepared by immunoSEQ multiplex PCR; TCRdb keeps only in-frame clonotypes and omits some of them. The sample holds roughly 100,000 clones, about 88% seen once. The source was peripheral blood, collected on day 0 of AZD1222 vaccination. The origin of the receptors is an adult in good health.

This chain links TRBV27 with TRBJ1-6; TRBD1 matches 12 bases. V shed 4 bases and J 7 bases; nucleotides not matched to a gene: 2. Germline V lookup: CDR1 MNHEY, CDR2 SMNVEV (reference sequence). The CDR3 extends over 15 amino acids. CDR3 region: CASSSGTGGNSPLHF. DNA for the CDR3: TGTGCCAGCAGTTCAGGGACAGGGGGCAATTCACCCCTCCACTTT.

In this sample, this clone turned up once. CDR3 coding DNA: TGTGCCACCAGCAGTCTATACGCTGAAGCTTTCTTT. Translation: CATSSLYAEAFF. The chain links TRBV15 to TRBJ1-1, with D unresolved. The CDR3 has 12 amino acids. Per the germline V gene, CDR1 is LNHNV and CDR2 is YYDKDF (reference sequence). Trimming removed 3 bases from V and 6 bases from J, with 8 bases in between.

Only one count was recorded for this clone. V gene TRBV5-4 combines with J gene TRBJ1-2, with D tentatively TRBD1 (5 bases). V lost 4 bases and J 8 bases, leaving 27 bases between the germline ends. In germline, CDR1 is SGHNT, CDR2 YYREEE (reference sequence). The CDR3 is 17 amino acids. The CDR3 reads CASSPTPTGARKGGYTF. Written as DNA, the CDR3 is TGTGCCAGCAGCCCCACTCCCACCGGGGCCCGAAAGGGGGGCTACACCTTC.

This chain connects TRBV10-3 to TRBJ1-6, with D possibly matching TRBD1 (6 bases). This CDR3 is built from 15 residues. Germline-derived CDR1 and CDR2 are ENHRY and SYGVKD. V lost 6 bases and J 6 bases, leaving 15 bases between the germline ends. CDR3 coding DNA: TGTGCCATCAGCCAAGAGGGGGGACGTAATTCACCCCTCCACTTT. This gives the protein CAISQEGGRNSPLHF.

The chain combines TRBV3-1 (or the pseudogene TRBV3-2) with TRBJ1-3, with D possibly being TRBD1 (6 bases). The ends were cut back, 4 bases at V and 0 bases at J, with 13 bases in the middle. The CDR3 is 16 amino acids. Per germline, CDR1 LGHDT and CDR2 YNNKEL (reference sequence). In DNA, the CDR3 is TGTGCCAGCAGCCCAACTCCGGACAGCTCTGGAAACACCATATATTTT. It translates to CASSPTPDSSGNTIYF.

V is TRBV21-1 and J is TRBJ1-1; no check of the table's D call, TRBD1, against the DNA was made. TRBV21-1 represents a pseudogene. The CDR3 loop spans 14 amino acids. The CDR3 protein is CASNLDRPDTEAFF. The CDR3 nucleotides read TGTGCCAGCAACCTAGACAGGCCGGACACTGAAGCTTTCTTT.

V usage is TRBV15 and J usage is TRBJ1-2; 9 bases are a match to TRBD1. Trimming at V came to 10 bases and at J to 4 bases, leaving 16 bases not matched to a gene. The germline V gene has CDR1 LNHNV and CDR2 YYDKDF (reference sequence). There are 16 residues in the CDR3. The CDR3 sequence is CAMKKLPGQGPYGYTF. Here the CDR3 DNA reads TGTGCCATGAAAAAACTCCCGGGACAGGGTCCCTATGGCTACACCTTC.

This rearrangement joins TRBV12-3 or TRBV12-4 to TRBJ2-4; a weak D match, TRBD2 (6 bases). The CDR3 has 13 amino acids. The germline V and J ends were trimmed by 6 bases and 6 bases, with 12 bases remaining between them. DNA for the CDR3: TGTGCCAGCAGGGACGGGACTCCAAACATTCAGTACTTC. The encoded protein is CASRDGTPNIQYF.

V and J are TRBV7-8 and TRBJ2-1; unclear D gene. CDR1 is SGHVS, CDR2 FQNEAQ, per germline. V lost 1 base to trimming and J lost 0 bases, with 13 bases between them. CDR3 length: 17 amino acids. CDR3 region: CASSLGGGSSSYNEQFF. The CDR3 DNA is TGTGCCAGCAGCTTAGGGGGTGGGTCTAGCTCCTACAATGAGCAGTTCTTC. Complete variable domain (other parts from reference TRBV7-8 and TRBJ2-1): GAGVSQSPRYKVAKRGQDVALRCDPISGHVSLFWYQQALGQGPEFLTYFQNEAQLDKSGLPSDRFFAERPEGSVSTLKIQRTQQEDSAVYLCASSLGGGSSSYNEQFFGPGTRLTVL.

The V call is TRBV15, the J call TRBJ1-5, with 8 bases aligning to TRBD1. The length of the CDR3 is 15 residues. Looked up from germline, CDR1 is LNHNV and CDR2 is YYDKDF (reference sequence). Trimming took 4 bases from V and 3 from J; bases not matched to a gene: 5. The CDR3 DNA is TGTGCCACCAGCAAACCGGACAGGGTCAATCAGCCCCAGCATTTT. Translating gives CATSKPDRVNQPQHF.

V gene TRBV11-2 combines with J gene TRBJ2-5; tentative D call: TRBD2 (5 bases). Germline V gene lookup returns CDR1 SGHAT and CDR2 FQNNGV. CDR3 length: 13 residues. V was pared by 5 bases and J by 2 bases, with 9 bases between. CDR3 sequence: CASSVTNQETQYF. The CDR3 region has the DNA TGTGCCAGCAGCGTGACTAATCAAGAGACCCAGTACTTC.

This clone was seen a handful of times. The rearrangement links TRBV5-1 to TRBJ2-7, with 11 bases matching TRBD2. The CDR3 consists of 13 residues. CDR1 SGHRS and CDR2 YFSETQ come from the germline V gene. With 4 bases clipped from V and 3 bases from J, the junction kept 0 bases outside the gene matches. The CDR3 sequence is CASSTSGGYEQYF. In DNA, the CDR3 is TGCGCCAGCAGCACTAGCGGGGGCTACGAGCAGTACTTC.

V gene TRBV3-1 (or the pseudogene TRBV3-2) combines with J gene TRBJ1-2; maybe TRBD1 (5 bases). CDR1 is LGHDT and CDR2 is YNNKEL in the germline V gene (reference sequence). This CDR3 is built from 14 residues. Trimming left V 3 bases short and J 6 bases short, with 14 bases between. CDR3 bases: TGTGCCAGCAGCCAGACGCCAGGGTGGGATGGCTACACCTTC. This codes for CASSQTPGWDGYTF.

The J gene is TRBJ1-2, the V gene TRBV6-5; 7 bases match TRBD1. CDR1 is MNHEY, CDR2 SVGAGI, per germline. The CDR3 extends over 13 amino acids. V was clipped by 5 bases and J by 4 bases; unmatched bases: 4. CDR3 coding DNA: TGTGCCAGCAGTCGGACAGGAGTCTATGGCTACACCTTC. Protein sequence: CASSRTGVYGYTF.

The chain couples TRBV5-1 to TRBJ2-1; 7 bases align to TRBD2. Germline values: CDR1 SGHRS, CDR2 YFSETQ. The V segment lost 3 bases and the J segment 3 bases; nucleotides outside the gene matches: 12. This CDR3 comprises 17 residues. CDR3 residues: CASSWDYAGGGYNEQFF. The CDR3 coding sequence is TGCGCCAGCAGCTGGGACTACGCCGGTGGGGGCTACAATGAGCAGTTCTTC.

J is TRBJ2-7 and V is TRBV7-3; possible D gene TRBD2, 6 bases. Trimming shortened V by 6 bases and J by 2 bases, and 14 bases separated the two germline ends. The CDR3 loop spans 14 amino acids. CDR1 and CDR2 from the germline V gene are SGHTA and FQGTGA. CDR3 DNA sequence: TGTGCCAGCAGGTGCGGGGCGCCGGCCTACGAGCAGTACTTC. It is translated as CASRCGAPAYEQYF.

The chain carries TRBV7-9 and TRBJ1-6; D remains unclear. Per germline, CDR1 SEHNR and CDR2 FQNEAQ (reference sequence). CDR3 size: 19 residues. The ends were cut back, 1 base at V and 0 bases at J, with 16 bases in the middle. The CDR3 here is CASSLDKRSSLSYNSPLHF. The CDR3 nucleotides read TGTGCCAGCAGCTTAGACAAGCGCAGCTCCCTCTCCTATAATTCACCCCTCCACTTT.

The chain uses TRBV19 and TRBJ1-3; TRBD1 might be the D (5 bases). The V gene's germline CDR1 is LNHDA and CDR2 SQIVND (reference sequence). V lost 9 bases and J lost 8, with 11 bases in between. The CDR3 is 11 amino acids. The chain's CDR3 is CASSQGHTIYF. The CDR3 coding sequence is TGTGCCAGCTCGCAGGGACACACCATATATTTT.

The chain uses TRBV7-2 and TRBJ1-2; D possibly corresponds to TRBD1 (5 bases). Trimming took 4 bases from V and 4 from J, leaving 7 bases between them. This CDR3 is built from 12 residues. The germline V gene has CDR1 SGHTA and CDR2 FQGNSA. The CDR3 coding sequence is TGTGCCAGCAGCTCAGGGATCTATGGCTACACCTTC. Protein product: CASSSGIYGYTF.

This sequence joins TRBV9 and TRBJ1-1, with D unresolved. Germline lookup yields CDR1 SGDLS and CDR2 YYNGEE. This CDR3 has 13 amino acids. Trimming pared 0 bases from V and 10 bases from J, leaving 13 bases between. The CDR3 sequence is CASSVDEGYVAFF. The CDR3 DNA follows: TGTGCCAGCAGCGTAGATGAAGGTTATGTAGCTTTCTTT.

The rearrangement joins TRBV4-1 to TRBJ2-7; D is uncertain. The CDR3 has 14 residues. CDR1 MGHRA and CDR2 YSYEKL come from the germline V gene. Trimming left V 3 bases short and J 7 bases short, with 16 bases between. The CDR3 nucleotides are TGCGCCAGCAGCCAGGGGATCTTACAGACGGAGCAGTACTTC. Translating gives CASSQGILQTEQYF.

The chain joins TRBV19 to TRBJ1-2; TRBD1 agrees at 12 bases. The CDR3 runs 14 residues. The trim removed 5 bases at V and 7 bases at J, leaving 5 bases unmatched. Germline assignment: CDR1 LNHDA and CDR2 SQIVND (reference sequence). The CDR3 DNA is TGTGCCAGTAGTGCCGGGACAGGGGGCTTTGGCTACACCTTC. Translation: CASSAGTGGFGYTF.

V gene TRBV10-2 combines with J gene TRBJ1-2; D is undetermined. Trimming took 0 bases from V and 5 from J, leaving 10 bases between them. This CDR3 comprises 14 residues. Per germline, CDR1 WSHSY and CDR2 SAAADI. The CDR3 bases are TGCGCCAGCAGTGAGTCGATAGGTGGATATGGCTACACCTTC. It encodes CASSESIGGYGYTF.